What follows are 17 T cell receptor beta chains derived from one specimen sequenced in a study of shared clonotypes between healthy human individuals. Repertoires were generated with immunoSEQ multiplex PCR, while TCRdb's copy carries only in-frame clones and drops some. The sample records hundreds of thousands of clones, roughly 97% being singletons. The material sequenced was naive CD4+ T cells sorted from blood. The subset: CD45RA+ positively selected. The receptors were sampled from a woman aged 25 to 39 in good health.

In nucleotides, the CDR3 is TGTGCCAGCAGCTTAGTCACAGGGGACACTGAAGCTTTCTTT. Amino acids: CASSLVTGDTEAFF. This chain joins TRBV7-8 and TRBJ1-1, with 7 bases fitting TRBD1. The V and J ends lost 1 base and 3 bases, in that order; junction bases with no gene match: 2. This CDR3 is built from 14 residues. In germline, CDR1 is SGHVS, CDR2 FQNEAQ.

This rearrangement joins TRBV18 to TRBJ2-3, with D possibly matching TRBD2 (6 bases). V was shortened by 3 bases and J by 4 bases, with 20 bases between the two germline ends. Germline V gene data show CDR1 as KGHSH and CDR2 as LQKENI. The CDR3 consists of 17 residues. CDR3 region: CASSPNSGPMTPDTQYF. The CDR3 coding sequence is TGTGCCAGCTCACCTAATAGCGGCCCAATGACCCCAGATACGCAGTATTTT.

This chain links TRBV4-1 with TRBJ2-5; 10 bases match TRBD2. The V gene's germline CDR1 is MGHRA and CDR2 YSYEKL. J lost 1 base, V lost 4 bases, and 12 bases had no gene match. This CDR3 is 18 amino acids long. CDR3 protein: CASSLPSTSGTPQETQYF. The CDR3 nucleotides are TGCGCCAGCAGCCTCCCCTCAACTAGCGGGACACCCCAAGAGACCCAGTACTTC.

The CDR3 sequence is CASSFGGNSGANVLTF. The CDR3 region has the DNA TGTGCCAGCAGCTTTGGAGGGAACTCTGGGGCCAACGTCCTGACTTTC. This chain links TRBV11-2 with TRBJ2-6; maybe TRBD2 (6 bases). The CDR3 spans 16 residues. Germline CDR1 and CDR2: SGHAT and FQNNGV. V lost 3 bases and J 0 bases, leaving 9 bases between the germline ends.

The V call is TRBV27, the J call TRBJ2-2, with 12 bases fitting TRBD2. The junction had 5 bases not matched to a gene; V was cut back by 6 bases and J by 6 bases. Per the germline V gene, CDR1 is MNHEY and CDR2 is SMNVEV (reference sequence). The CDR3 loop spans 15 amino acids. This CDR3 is CASRRLAGVSGELFF. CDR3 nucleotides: TGTGCCAGCAGGAGACTAGCGGGAGTGTCCGGGGAGCTGTTTTTT.

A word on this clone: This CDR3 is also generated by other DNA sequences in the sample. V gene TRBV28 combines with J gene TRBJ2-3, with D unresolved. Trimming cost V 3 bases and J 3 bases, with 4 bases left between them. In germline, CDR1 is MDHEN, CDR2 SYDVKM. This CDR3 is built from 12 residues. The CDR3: CASSLTTDTQYF. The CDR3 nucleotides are TGTGCCAGCAGTTTGACTACAGATACGCAGTATTTT.

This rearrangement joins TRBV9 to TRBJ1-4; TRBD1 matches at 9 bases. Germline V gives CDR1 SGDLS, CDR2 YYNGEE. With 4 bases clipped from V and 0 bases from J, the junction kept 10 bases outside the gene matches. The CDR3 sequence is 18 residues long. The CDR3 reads CASSPRGTGLSTNEKLFF. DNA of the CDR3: TGTGCCAGCAGCCCCCGCGGGACAGGGCTCTCAACTAATGAAAAACTGTTTTTT.

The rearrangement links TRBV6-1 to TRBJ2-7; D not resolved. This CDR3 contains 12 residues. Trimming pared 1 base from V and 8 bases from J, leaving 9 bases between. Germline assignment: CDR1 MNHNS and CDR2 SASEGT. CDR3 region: CASSEGHLQQYF. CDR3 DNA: TGTGCCAGCAGTGAAGGCCATCTCCAGCAGTACTTC.

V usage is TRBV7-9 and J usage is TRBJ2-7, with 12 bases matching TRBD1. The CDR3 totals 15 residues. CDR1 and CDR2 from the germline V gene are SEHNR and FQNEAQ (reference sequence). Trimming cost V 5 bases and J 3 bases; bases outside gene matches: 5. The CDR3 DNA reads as TGTGCCAGCAGCCAGGGACAGGGGGCGGTCTACGAGCAGTACTTC. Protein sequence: CASSQGQGAVYEQYF.

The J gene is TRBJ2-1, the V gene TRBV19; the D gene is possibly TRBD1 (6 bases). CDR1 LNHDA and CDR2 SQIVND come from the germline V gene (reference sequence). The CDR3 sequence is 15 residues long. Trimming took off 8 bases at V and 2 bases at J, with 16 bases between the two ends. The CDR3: CASSRGGLAYNEQFF. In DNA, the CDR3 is TGTGCCAGTTCACGAGGGGGTCTGGCCTACAATGAGCAGTTCTTC.

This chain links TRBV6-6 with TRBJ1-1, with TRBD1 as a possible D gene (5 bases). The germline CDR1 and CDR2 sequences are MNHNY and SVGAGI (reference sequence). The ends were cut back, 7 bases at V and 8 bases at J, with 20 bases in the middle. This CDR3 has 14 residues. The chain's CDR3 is CASKEGPPRTEAFF. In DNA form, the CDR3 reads TGTGCCAGCAAAGAGGGACCCCCTCGGACAGAAGCTTTCTTT.

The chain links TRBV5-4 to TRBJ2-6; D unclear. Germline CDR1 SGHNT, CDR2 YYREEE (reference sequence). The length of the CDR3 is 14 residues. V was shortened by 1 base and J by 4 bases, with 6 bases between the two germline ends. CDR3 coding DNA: TGTGCCAGCAGCTTGCGTGTAGGGGCCAACGTCCTGACTTTC. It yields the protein CASSLRVGANVLTF.

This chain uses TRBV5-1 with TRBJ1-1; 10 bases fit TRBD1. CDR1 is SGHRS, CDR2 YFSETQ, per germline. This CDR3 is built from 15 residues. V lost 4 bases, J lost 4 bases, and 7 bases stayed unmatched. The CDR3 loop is CASSGMGQGRTEAFF. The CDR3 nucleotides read TGCGCCAGCAGCGGAATGGGACAGGGGCGCACTGAAGCTTTCTTT.

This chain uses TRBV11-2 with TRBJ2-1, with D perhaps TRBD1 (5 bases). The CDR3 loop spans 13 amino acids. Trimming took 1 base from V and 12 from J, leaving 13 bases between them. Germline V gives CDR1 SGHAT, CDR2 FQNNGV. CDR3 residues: CASSLGLGDGQFF. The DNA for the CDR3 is TGTGCCAGCAGCTTAGGTTTAGGGGATGGGCAGTTCTTC.

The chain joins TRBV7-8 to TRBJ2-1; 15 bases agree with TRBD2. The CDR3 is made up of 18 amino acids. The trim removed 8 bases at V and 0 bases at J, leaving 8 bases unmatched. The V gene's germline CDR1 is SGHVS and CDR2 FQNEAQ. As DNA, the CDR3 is TGTGCCAGCTTCGGACTAGCGGGAGGGCGCGGCTCCTACAATGAGCAGTTCTTC. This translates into CASFGLAGGRGSYNEQFF. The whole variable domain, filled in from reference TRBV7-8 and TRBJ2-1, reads GAGVSQSPRYKVAKRGQDVALRCDPISGHVSLFWYQQALGQGPEFLTYFQNEAQLDKSGLPSDRFFAERPEGSVSTLKIQRTQQEDSAVYLCASFGLAGGRGSYNEQFFGPGTRLTVL.

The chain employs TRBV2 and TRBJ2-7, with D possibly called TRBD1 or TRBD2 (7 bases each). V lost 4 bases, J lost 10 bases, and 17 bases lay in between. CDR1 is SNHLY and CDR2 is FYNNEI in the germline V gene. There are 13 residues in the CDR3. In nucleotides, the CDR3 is TGTGCCAGCAGTGCAGGGGGAGGGCAGGTACAGTACTTC. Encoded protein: CASSAGGGQVQYF.

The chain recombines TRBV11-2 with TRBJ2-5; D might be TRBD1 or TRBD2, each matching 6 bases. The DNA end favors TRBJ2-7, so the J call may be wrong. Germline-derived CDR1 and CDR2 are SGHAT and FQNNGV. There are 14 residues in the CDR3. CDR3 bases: TGTGCCAGCAGCTTGGCGGGACAATCCTACGAGCAGTACTTC. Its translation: CASSLAGQSYEQYF.